Reported below is one TCR beta chain. The germline gives CDR1 SGHNT, CDR2 YYREEE (reference sequence). The germline V and J ends were trimmed by 0 bases and 2 bases, with 11 bases remaining between them. The CDR3 consists of 15 residues. The data were taken from a study of blood T cell repertoires in COVID-19. In the authors' workflow: Amplification with reference gene primers provided the estimates of nucleated cell counts. Only in-frame clones appear in the TCRdb table, and some are missing; sequencing was by immunoSEQ multiplex PCR. The D gene and trimming were derived from the DNA, and the V and J assignments and clone size from that table. The table lists 45,000 to 55,000 clones, over 75% of them singletons.

The specimen sequenced was peripheral blood. The clonotype originates from a human donor in a cohort sampled during active COVID-19. The chain joins TRBV5-4 to TRBJ2-5, with D unresolved. The CDR3 DNA follows: TGTGCCAGCAGCTTGGAGTCGCGGTGGCAAGAGACCCAGTACTTC. Protein sequence: CASSLESRWQETQYF.